This T cell receptor beta chain was retrieved from a study of blood T cell repertoires in COVID-19. Whole-study context: Material from acute and convalescent COVID-19 was sourced from the United States, Italy and Spain.

The CDR3 contains 16 residues. Germline CDR1 reads KGHDR; CDR2 reads SFDVKD. V shed 2 bases, J shed 5 bases, and the junction held 10 bases outside the gene matches. Study processing details: Estimation of nucleated cell counts was performed using reference gene primer amplification. TCRdb keeps only in-frame clones here, not all; method: immunoSEQ multiplex PCR. The V and J calls and clone size come from that table; D and trimming were worked out from the DNA. This table holds 65,000 to 85,000 clones, approximately 92% found once. Material for sequencing was peripheral blood. The chain combines TRBV24-1 with TRBJ1-2, with 7 bases that match TRBD1. The sequence derives from a man aged 50-59 years with active COVID-19. Here the CDR3 reads CATSDSVTGLGYGYTF. The DNA for the CDR3 is TGTGCCACCAGTGATTCTGTGACAGGGTTGGGGTATGGCTACACCTTC.